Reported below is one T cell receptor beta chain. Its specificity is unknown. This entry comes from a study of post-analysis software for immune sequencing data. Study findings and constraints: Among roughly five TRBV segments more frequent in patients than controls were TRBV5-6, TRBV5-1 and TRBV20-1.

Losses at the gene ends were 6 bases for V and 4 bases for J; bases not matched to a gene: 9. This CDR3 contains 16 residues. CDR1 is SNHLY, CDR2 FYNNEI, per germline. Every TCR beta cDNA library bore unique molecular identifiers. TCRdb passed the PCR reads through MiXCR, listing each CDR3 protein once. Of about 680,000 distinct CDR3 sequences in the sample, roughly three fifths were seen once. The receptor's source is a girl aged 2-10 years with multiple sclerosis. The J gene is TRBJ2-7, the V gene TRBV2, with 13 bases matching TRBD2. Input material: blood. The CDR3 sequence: CASRPLAGGPGYEQYF. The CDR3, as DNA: TGTGCCAGCAGACCACTAGCGGGAGGGCCCGGGTACGAGCAGTACTTC.